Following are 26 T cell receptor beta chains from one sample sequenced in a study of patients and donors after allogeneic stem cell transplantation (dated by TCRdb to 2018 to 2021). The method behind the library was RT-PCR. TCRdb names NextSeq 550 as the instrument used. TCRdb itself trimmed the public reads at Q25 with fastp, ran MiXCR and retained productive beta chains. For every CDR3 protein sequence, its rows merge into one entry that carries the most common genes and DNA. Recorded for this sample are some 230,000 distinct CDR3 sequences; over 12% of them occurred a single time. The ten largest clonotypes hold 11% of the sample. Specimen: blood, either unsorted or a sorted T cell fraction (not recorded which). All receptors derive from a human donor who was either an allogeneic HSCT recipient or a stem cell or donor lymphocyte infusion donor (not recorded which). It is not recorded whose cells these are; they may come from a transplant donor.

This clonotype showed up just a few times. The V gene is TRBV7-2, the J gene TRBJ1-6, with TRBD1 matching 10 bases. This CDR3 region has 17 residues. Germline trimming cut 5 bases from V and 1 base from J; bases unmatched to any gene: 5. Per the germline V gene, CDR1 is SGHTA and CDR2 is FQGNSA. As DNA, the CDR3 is TGTGCCAGCAGCGGCGGGGGACAGGGGTCCTATAATTCACCCCTCCACTTT. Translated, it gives CASSGGGQGSYNSPLHF.

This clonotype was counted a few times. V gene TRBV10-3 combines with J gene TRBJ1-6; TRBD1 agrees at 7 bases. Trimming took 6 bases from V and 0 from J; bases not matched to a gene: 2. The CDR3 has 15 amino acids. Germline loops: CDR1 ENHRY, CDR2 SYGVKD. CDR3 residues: CAIRTGDSYNSPLHF. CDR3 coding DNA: TGTGCCATCAGAACAGGGGACTCCTATAATTCACCCCTCCACTTT.

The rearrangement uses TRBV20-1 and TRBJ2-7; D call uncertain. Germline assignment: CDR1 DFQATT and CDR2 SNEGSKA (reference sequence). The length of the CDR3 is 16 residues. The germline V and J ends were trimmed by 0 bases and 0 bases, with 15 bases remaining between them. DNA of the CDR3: TGCAGTGCTAGAGAGCCCAAACACAGCTTCTCCTACGAGCAGTACTTC. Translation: CSAREPKHSFSYEQYF.

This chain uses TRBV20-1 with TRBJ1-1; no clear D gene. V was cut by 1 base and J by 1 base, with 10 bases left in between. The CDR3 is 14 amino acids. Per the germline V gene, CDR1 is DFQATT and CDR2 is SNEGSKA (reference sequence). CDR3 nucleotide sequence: TGCAGTGCTAGAGGTCTGCGGGCGAACACTGAAGCTTTCTTT. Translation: CSARGLRANTEAFF.

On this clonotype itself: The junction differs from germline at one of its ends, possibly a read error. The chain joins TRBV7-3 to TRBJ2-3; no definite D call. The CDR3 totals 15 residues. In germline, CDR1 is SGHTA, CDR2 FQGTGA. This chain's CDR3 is CASSLGVGRTDTRYF. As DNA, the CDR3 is TGTGCCAGCAGCTTAGGGGTAGGACGCACAGATACGCGGTATTTT.

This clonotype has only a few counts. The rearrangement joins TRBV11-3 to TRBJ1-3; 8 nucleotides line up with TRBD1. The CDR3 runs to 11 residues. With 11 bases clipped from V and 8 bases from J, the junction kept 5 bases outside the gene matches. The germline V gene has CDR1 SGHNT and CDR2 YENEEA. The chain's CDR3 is CAVDRGDTIYF. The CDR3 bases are TGTGCCGTTGACAGGGGAGACACCATATATTTT. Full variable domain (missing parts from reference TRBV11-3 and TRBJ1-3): EAGVVQSPRYKIIEKKQPVAFWCNPISGHNTLYWYLQNLGQGPELLIRYENEEAVDDSQLPKDRFSAERLKGVDSTLKIQPAELGDSAVYLCAVDRGDTIYFGEGSWLTVV.

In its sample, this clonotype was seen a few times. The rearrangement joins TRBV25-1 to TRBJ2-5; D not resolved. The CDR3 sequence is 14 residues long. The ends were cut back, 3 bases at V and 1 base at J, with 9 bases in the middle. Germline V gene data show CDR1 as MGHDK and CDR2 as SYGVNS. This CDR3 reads CASSDQDLQETQYF. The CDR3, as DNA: TGTGCCAGCAGTGATCAAGACCTCCAAGAGACCCAGTACTTC.

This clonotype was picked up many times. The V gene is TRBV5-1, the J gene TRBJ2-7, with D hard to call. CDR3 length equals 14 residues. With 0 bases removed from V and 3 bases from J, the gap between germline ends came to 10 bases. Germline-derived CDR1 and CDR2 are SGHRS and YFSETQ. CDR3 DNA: TGCGCCAGCAGCTTGGGCGACCTTCGCTACGAGCAGTACTTC. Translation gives CASSLGDLRYEQYF. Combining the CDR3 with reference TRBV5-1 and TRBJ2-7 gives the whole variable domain KAGVTQTPRYLIKTRGQQVTLSCSPISGHRSVSWYQQTPGQGLQFLFEYFSETQRNKGNFPGRFSGRQFSNSRSEMNVSTLELGDSALYLCASSLGDLRYEQYFGPGTRLTVT.

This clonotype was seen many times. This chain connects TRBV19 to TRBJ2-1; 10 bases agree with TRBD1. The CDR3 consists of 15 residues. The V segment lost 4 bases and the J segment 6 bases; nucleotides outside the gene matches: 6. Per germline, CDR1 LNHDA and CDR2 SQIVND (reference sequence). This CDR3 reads CASSSRTGGINEQFF. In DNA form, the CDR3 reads TGTGCCAGTAGTAGCCGGACAGGGGGAATCAATGAGCAGTTCTTC.

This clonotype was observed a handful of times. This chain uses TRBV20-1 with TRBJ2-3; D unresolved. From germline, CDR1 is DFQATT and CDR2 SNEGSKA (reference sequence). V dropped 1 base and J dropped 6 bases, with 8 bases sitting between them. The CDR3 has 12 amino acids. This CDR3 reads CSARGAADTQYF. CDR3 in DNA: TGCAGTGCTAGAGGGGCGGCTGATACGCAGTATTTT.

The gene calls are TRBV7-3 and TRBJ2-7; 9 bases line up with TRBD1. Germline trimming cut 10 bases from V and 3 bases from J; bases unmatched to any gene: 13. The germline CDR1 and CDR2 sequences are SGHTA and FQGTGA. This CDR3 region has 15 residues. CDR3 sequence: CAIDQSGGQGYEQYF. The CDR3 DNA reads TGTGCCATCGACCAAAGTGGGGGACAGGGCTACGAGCAGTACTTC. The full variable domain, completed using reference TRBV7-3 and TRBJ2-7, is GAGVSQTPSNKVTEKGKYVELRCDPISGHTALYWYRQSLGQGPEFLIYFQGTGAADDSGLPNDRFFAVRPEGSVSTLKIQRTERGDSAVYLCAIDQSGGQGYEQYFGPGTRLTVT.

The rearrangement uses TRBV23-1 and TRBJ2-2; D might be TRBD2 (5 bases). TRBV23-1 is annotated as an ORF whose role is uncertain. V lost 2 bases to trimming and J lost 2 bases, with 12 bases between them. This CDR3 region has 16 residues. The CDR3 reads CASSQKDCRNTGELFF. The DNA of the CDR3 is TGCGCCAGCAGTCAAAAGGACTGCCGAAACACCGGGGAGCTGTTTTTT.

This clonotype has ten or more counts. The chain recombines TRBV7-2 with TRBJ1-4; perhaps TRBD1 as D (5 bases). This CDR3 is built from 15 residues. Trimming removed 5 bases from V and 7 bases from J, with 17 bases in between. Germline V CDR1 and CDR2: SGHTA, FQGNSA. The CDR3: CASSEGLPGPEKLFF. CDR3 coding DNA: TGTGCCAGCAGCGAAGGACTACCAGGGCCTGAAAAACTGTTTTTT.

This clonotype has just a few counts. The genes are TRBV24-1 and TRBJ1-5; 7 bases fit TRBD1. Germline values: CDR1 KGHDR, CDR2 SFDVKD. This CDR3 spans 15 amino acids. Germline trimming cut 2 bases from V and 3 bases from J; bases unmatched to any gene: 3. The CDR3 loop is CATSDSQGTNQPQHF. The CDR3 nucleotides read TGTGCCACCAGTGATTCACAGGGGACCAATCAGCCCCAGCATTTT.

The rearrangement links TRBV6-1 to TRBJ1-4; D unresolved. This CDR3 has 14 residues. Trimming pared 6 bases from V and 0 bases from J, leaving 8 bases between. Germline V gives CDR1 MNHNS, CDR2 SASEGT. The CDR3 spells CASRGGATNEKLFF. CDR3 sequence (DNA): TGTGCCAGCAGGGGCGGCGCAACTAATGAAAAACTGTTTTTT.

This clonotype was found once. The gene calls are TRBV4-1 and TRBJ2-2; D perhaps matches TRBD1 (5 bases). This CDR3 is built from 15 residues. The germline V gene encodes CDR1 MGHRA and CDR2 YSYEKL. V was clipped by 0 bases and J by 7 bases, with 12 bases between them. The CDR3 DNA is TGCGCCAGCAGCCAAGATAGGCCAGGGATCGGGGAGCTGTTTTTT. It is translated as CASSQDRPGIGELFF.

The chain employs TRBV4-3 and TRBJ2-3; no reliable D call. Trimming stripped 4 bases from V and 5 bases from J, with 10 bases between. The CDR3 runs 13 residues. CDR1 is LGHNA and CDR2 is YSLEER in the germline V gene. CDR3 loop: CASSLVVGDTQYF. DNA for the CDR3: TGCGCCAGCAGCCTGGTGGTGGGAGATACGCAGTATTTT.

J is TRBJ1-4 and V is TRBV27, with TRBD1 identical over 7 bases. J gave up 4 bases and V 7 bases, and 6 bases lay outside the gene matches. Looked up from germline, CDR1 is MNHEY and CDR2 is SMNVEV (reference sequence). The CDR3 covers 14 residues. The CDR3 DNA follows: TGTGCCAGCACCGCGACAGGGAGTAATGAAAAACTGTTTTTT. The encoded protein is CASTATGSNEKLFF.

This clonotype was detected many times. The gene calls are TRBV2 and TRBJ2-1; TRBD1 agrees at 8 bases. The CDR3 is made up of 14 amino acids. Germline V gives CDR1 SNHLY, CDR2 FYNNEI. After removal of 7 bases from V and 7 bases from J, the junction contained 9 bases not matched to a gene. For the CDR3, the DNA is TGTGCCAGCACCACAGGACAGGGAAAAAATGAGCAGTTCTTC. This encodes CASTTGQGKNEQFF.

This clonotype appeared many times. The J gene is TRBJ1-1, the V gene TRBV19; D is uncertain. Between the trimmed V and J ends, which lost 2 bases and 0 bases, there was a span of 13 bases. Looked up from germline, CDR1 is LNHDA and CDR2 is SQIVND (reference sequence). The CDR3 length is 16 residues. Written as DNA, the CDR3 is TGTGCCAGTAGTATAACCGGAGAGGTCGTGAACACTGAAGCTTTCTTT. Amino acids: CASSITGEVVNTEAFF.

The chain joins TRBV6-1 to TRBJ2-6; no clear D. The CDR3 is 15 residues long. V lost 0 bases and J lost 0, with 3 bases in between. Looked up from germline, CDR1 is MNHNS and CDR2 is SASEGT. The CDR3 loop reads CASSEAPSGANVLTF. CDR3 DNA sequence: TGTGCCAGCAGTGAAGCTCCCTCTGGGGCCAACGTCCTGACTTTC.

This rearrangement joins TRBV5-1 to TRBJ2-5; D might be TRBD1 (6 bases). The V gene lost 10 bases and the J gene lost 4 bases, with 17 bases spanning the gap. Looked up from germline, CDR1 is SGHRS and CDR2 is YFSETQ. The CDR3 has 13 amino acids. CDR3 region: CAPRRGQSETQYF. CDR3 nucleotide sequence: TGCGCCCCACGTCGAGGACAGTCAGAGACCCAGTACTTC.

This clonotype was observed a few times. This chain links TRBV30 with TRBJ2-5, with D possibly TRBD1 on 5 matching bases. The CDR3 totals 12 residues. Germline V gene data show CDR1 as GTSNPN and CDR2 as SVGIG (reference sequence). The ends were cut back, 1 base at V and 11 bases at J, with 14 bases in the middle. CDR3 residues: CAWSETRQQQYF. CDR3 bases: TGTGCCTGGAGTGAGACTCGACAGCAGCAGTACTTC.

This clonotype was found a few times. The chain's CDR3 is CASYQDRGPETQYF. The CDR3 nucleotides read TGTGCCAGCTACCAAGACCGAGGGCCAGAGACCCAGTACTTC. The gene calls are TRBV18 and TRBJ2-5; D is perhaps TRBD2 (5 bases). The CDR3 has 14 amino acids. CDR1 and CDR2 from the germline V gene are KGHSH and LQKENI. Trimming cost V 7 bases and J 4 bases, with 16 bases left between them.

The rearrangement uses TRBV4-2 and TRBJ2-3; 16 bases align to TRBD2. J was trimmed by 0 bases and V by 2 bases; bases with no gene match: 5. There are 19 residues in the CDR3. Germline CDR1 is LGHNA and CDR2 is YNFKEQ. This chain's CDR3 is CASSQPGTSGGASTDTQYF. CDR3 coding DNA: TGTGCCAGCAGCCAACCGGGGACTAGCGGGGGGGCTAGCACAGATACGCAGTATTTT.

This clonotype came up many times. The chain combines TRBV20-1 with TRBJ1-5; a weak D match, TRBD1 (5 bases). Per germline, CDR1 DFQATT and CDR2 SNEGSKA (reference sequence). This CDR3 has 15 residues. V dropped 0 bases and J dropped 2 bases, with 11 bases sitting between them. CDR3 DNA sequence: TGCAGTGCTAGAGATTCCGGGACTGGCAATCAGCCCCAGCATTTT. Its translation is CSARDSGTGNQPQHF.